A single sample gave rise to the 25 T cell receptor beta chains below, sequenced in a study of shared clonotypes between healthy human individuals. The repertoire was sequenced with immunoSEQ multiplex PCR; TCRdb's copy has only in-frame clones and lacks some. The profile shows 600,000 or so clones, roughly 95% of them singletons. Naive CD8 cells comprised CD45RO-negative, CCR7-positively selected cells, excluding terminally differentiated effector memory CD45RA+ cells. The sequenced sample consisted of naive CD8+ T cells sorted from blood. Receptors originate from a woman aged 25 to 39 in good health.

The rearrangement uses TRBV6-1 and TRBJ2-7; TRBD2 agrees at 7 bases. Germline values: CDR1 MNHNS, CDR2 SASEGT. CDR3 length equals 14 residues. V dropped 4 bases and J dropped 3; count of bases not matched to a gene: 6. This CDR3 reads CASSGEGAFYEQYF. The CDR3 DNA reads as TGTGCCAGCAGTGGGGAGGGAGCCTTCTACGAGCAGTACTTC.

The chain is built from TRBV9 and TRBJ2-1; 8 bases fit TRBD2. The CDR3 has 14 residues. Losses at the gene ends were 3 bases for V and 9 bases for J; bases not matched to a gene: 8. From germline, CDR1 is SGDLS and CDR2 YYNGEE. The CDR3 sequence: CASSGRGLAFEQFF. In DNA form, the CDR3 reads TGTGCCAGCAGCGGACGCGGACTAGCATTTGAGCAGTTCTTC. Together with reference TRBV9 and TRBJ2-1, the CDR3 gives the full variable domain: DSGVTQTPKHLITATGQRVTLRCSPRSGDLSVYWYQQSLDQGLQFLIQYYNGEERAKGNILERFSAQQFPDLHSELNLSSLELGDSALYFCASSGRGLAFEQFFGPGTRLTVL.

On this clone: One end of the junction varies from germline; a read error may be responsible. The rearrangement links TRBV13 to TRBJ1-4; D is unclear. Germline CDR1 and CDR2: PRHDT and FYEKMQ (reference sequence). The CDR3 consists of 14 residues. The CDR3 sequence: CASSLGPSNEKLFF. The CDR3 DNA is TGTGCCAGCAGTTTAGGACCCTCTAATGAAAAACTGTTTTTT.

A word on this clone: Within the sample, other DNA sequences also encode this same CDR3. The chain employs TRBV28 and TRBJ2-7; TRBD2 might be the D (6 bases). Germline-derived CDR1 and CDR2 are MDHEN and SYDVKM. The V gene lost 6 bases and the J gene lost 2 bases, with 8 bases spanning the gap. There are 12 residues in the CDR3. The CDR3 sequence: CASSPGAYEQYF. The CDR3 region has the DNA TGTGCCAGCAGCCCGGGGGCCTACGAGCAGTACTTC. The full variable domain, rest sourced from reference TRBV28 and TRBJ2-7, is DVKVTQSSRYLVKRTGEKVFLECVQDMDHENMFWYRQDPGLGLRLIYFSYDVKMKEKGDIPEGYSVSREKKERFSLILESASTNQTSMYLCASSPGAYEQYFGPGTRLTVT.

The CDR3 here is CASSFLAGGLGEQYF. The CDR3, as DNA: TGTGCCAGCAGCTTCCTAGCGGGAGGGCTAGGAGAGCAGTACTTC. V usage is TRBV27 and J usage is TRBJ2-7, with TRBD2 matching 12 bases. From germline, CDR1 is MNHEY and CDR2 SMNVEV (reference sequence). This CDR3 region has 15 residues. With 6 bases clipped from V and 7 bases from J, the junction kept 10 bases outside the gene matches.

This chain connects TRBV6-4 to TRBJ1-1, with a possible D match to TRBD1 (6 bases). The CDR3 spans 14 residues. Germline CDR1 is MRHNA and CDR2 is SNTAGT. Trimming took 5 bases from V and 6 from J, leaving 16 bases between them. CDR3 coding DNA: TGTGCCAGCAGTTCGGGGGCGTTTCGCGCTGAAGCTTTCTTT. Protein: CASSSGAFRAEAFF.

A single count supports this clone. V gene TRBV7-8 combines with J gene TRBJ1-5; maybe TRBD1 (6 bases). CDR1 and CDR2 from the germline V gene are SGHVS and FQNEAQ. CDR3 length: 17 amino acids. V lost 5 bases and J lost 2, with 19 bases in between. The CDR3 DNA is TGTGCCAGCAGCCCGGGGTACCCGTGGGGGCGCAATCAGCCCCAGCATTTT. It codes for CASSPGYPWGRNQPQHF. Drawing the rest from reference TRBV7-8 and TRBJ1-5, the complete variable domain is GAGVSQSPRYKVAKRGQDVALRCDPISGHVSLFWYQQALGQGPEFLTYFQNEAQLDKSGLPSDRFFAERPEGSVSTLKIQRTQQEDSAVYLCASSPGYPWGRNQPQHFGDGTRLSIL.

The CDR3 bases are TGTGCCTGGAGTGTACTAGCGGCCGTCACAGATACGCAGTATTTT. This encodes CAWSVLAAVTDTQYF. The V gene is TRBV30, the J gene TRBJ2-3; TRBD2 matches at 8 bases. V shed 0 bases and J 2 bases; nucleotides not matched to a gene: 4. The CDR3 is 15 amino acids. Germline V CDR1 and CDR2: GTSNPN, SVGIG (reference sequence).

The chain carries TRBV14 and TRBJ2-3, with D perhaps matching TRBD1 (6 bases). The V gene's germline CDR1 is SGHDN and CDR2 FVKESK. This CDR3 comprises 14 residues. V lost 3 bases to trimming and J lost 1 base, with 8 bases between them. The CDR3, as DNA: TGTGCCAGCAGCCAGTCAGGGGGCACAGATACGCAGTATTTT. Amino acids: CASSQSGGTDTQYF. The full variable domain, with the rest looked up from reference TRBV14 and TRBJ2-3, is EAGVTQFPSHSVIEKGQTVTLRCDPISGHDNLYWYRRVMGKEIKFLLHFVKESKQDESGMPNNRFLAERTGGTYSTLKVQPAELEDSGVYFCASSQSGGTDTQYFGPGTRLTVL.

CDR3 loop: CASSFYRGLVTGELFF. The CDR3 DNA reads as TGTGCCAGCAGTTTCTATCGGGGGCTTGTCACCGGGGAGCTGTTTTTT. The chain combines TRBV28 with TRBJ2-2; D tentatively reads TRBD1 or TRBD2 (6 bases each). The CDR3 consists of 16 residues. Trimming left V 3 bases short and J 4 bases short, with 15 bases between. Germline-derived CDR1 and CDR2 are MDHEN and SYDVKM.

The V call is TRBV15, the J call TRBJ2-6; 7 bases agree with TRBD1. The CDR3 covers 16 residues. Germline CDR1 is LNHNV and CDR2 is YYDKDF (reference sequence). Trimming took 3 bases from V and 0 from J; bases not matched to a gene: 2. DNA of the CDR3: TGTGCCACCAGCAGGGGGACAGCCTCTGGGGCCAACGTCCTGACTTTC. Its translation is CATSRGTASGANVLTF.

The chain links TRBV11-2 to TRBJ1-2; possible D gene TRBD1, 5 bases. The CDR3 contains 14 residues. V was pared by 0 bases and J by 8 bases, with 13 bases between. Germline V lookup: CDR1 SGHAT, CDR2 FQNNGV. The CDR3 loop reads CASSLDRLGEGYTF. DNA for the CDR3: TGTGCCAGCAGCTTAGATCGACTGGGGGAAGGCTACACCTTC. The full variable domain, in which reference TRBV11-2 and TRBJ1-2 provide the parts outside the CDR3, is EAGVAQSPRYKIIEKRQSVAFWCNPISGHATLYWYQQILGQGPKLLIQFQNNGVVDDSQLPKDRFSAERLKGVDSTLKIQPAKLEDSAVYLCASSLDRLGEGYTFGSGTRLTVV.

This sequence joins TRBV5-8 and TRBJ2-6, with D possibly being TRBD2 (6 bases). Looked up from germline, CDR1 is SGHTS and CDR2 is YDEGEE. This CDR3 spans 20 amino acids. Deletions cut 2 bases from V and 0 bases from J, with 21 bases between. The CDR3 DNA sequence: TGTGCCAGCAGCTTAACCCGCGGCGGGATCCTCTCCTCTGGGGCCAACGTCCTGACTTTC. Translation gives CASSLTRGGILSSGANVLTF.

Written as DNA, the CDR3 is TGTGCCAGCAGCTTGAGGTGGGATGAGCAGTTCTTC. Encoded protein: CASSLRWDEQFF. This sequence joins TRBV11-2 and TRBJ2-1; D remains unclear. From germline, CDR1 is SGHAT and CDR2 FQNNGV. The CDR3 runs to 12 residues. V was pared by 3 bases and J by 8 bases, with 8 bases between.

J is TRBJ2-1 and V is TRBV18; 8 nucleotides line up with TRBD2. Germline values: CDR1 KGHSH, CDR2 LQKENI. The V and J ends lost 3 bases and 9 bases, in that order; junction bases with no gene match: 10. The CDR3 length is 15 residues. CDR3 in amino acids: CASSPDNGRASEQFF. Here the CDR3 DNA reads TGTGCCAGCTCACCCGATAACGGGAGGGCCTCTGAGCAGTTCTTC.

CDR3 sequence (DNA): TGTGCCAGTAGTATTGGACTCCTGGGCGAGCAGTACTTC. This gives the protein CASSIGLLGEQYF. The V call is TRBV19, the J call TRBJ2-5; maybe TRBD2 (5 bases). The J call could be wrong; TRBJ2-7 is a better fit for the DNA end. Looked up from germline, CDR1 is LNHDA and CDR2 is SQIVND (reference sequence). There are 13 residues in the CDR3.

The chain couples TRBV28 to TRBJ2-5; 8 bases align to TRBD1. V gave up 5 bases and J gave up 4 bases; unmatched junction bases: 9. This CDR3 contains 15 residues. From germline, CDR1 is MDHEN and CDR2 SYDVKM. The CDR3 DNA follows: TGTGCCAGCAGTCAACGGACAGGGCTGGGAGAGACCCAGTACTTC. Amino acid sequence: CASSQRTGLGETQYF.

This clone was found once. This chain connects TRBV20-1 to TRBJ1-1; D not resolved. Germline CDR1 is DFQATT and CDR2 is SNEGSKA (reference sequence). This CDR3 spans 10 amino acids. V was shortened by 7 bases and J by 5 bases, with 8 bases between the two germline ends. The CDR3 bases are TGCAGTGTCTGGGCGACTGAAGCTTTCTTT. Translation: CSVWATEAFF.

Concerning this clone: Within the sample, other DNA sequences also encode this same CDR3. The V gene is TRBV13, the J gene TRBJ2-3; D gene ambiguous. Between the trimmed V and J ends, which lost 1 base and 0 bases, there was a span of 2 bases. The germline CDR1 and CDR2 sequences are PRHDT and FYEKMQ (reference sequence). The CDR3 has 13 amino acids. The CDR3: CASSLDSTDTQYF. CDR3 bases: TGTGCCAGCAGCTTAGACAGCACAGATACGCAGTATTTT.

The chain links TRBV11-2 to TRBJ2-5; TRBD2 matches 16 bases. This CDR3 spans 18 amino acids. Germline CDR1 is SGHAT and CDR2 is FQNNGV. V was clipped by 3 bases and J by 1 base; unmatched bases: 5. The CDR3 region is CASSLGTSGRGAQETQYF. The CDR3, as DNA: TGTGCCAGCAGCTTGGGGACTAGCGGGAGGGGGGCCCAAGAGACCCAGTACTTC. Using reference TRBV11-2 and TRBJ2-5 for the parts outside the CDR3, the full variable domain is EAGVAQSPRYKIIEKRQSVAFWCNPISGHATLYWYQQILGQGPKLLIQFQNNGVVDDSQLPKDRFSAERLKGVDSTLKIQPAKLEDSAVYLCASSLGTSGRGAQETQYFGPGTRLLVL.

The V call is TRBV9, the J call TRBJ2-1, with 7 bases aligning to TRBD2. Germline V gene data show CDR1 as SGDLS and CDR2 as YYNGEE. The CDR3 spans 17 residues. V trimming: 0 bases; J trimming: 5 bases; junction bases outside the gene matches: 11. The DNA for the CDR3 is TGTGCCAGCAGCGTAGTTCATCCACTAGCGACCGACAATGAGCAGTTCTTC. Translating gives CASSVVHPLATDNEQFF.

V and J are TRBV7-9 and TRBJ2-7; either TRBD1 or TRBD2 may supply D (5 bases each). Germline CDR1 reads SEHNR; CDR2 reads FQNEAQ (reference sequence). The length of the CDR3 is 15 residues. V was trimmed by 2 bases and J by 1 base, leaving 12 bases between them. The CDR3 nucleotides read TGTGCCAGCAGCTTACGAGGGGACGGATCCTACGAGCAGTACTTC. This encodes CASSLRGDGSYEQYF.

The chain has TRBV4-1 and TRBJ2-3; TRBD1 or TRBD2 may be the D gene (5 bases each). The CDR3 loop spans 15 amino acids. The germline CDR1 and CDR2 sequences are MGHRA and YSYEKL. Trimming took 8 bases from V and 2 from J, leaving 17 bases between them. The CDR3 region is CASRDRDATTDTQYF. The DNA for the CDR3 is TGCGCCAGCCGGGACCGGGACGCCACCACAGATACGCAGTATTTT.

Regarding this clone: An end of the junction differs from the germline gene, which may be a read error. Additional DNA sequences in this sample encode the identical CDR3. The chain recombines TRBV13 with TRBJ2-7; D unclear. The CDR3 loop spans 13 amino acids. Germline V gene data show CDR1 as PRHDT and CDR2 as FYEKMQ (reference sequence). CDR3 protein: CASSLGPSYEQYF. The CDR3 DNA sequence: TGTGCCAGCAGCCTAGGACCGTCCTACGAGCAGTACTTC.

The rearrangement uses TRBV19 and TRBJ2-7, with 10 bases identical to TRBD2. CDR3 length: 15 residues. CDR1 and CDR2 (germline): LNHDA, SQIVND (reference sequence). With 3 bases clipped from V and 6 bases from J, the junction kept 8 bases outside the gene matches. CDR3 amino acids: CASSIRSSGRGEQYF. The DNA of the CDR3 is TGTGCCAGTAGTATTCGATCTAGCGGGAGAGGCGAGCAGTACTTC.